This TCR beta chain is drawn from a study of beta chain features in type 1 diabetes. This clone was detected only a few times. Its antigen is still unknown. Notes on the study in general: Patients with Type 1 diabetes showed moderately but significantly shorter TCRB CDR3s in all four CD4+ subsets.

Trimming removed 6 bases from V and 3 bases from J; junction bases left unmatched: 7. Germline V gene sequence: CDR1 KGHSH, CDR2 LQKENI. The CDR3 covers 14 residues. Reverse transcription of all isolated RNA meant that expressed TCRB transcripts were sequenced. Profiled with immunoSEQ multiplex PCR; TCRdb holds only in-frame clones, not every one. The top ten clones hold roughly 0.016% of a sample with roughly 340,000 clones, about 13% of them seen once. The J gene is TRBJ1-1, the V gene TRBV18, with 7 bases identical to TRBD1. This sequence was found in a woman aged 18-30 years with type 1 diabetes. Material for sequencing was naive CD4+ T cells from blood. The CDR3 loop reads CASSPSDRDTEAFF. DNA for the CDR3: TGTGCCAGCTCTCCTAGTGACAGGGACACTGAAGCTTTCTTT.